This T cell receptor (beta chain) originates from a study of T cell clonality in common variable immunodeficiency (dated by TCRdb to between 2015 and 2016). General conclusions and limits of the study: According to the authors, finding the cause of the higher clonality in CVID would require sequencing the repertoires of T cell subpopulations. TCRbeta clonality was higher in CVID subjects than in healthy controls (t-test p = 0.018), and the increase was most characteristic of about a third of subjects. Reportedly, TCRbeta sequences from CVID had fewer deletions and N-nucleotide insertions, and highly modified clones with 13 or more V deletions were absent from CVID. Differences among patients in the CVID cohort limited the correlations between repertoire features and clinical complications. Even though DNA input was the same, control samples had an average of about 80,000 unique sequences each, compared with 30,000 to 40,000 in CVID samples. Fewer TCRbeta clones were shared among CVID subjects than among healthy controls (p < 0.0001).

Reading the germline V gene (reference sequence) gives CDR1 DFQATT and CDR2 SNEGSKA. V lost 6 bases and J lost 0 bases; the stretch between them is 17 bases long. From the cysteine through the phenylalanine, the CDR3 covers 15 amino acids. Shown are 36 bases from within the CDR3, in frame from base 1. For sequencing, equivalent amounts of genomic DNA were input from CVID and control samples. For every sample, a 60 bp segment covering the rearranged TCRbeta CDR3 region was amplified and then sequenced. The immunoSEQ assay, a bias-corrected multiplex PCR combined with high-throughput sequencing, was used for TCRbeta amplification. The published analysis was carried out like this. Every unique nucleotide sequence counted as a clone and was annotated with V, D and J genes, copy number and frequency. Sequences were labeled productive if in frame, and non-productive if out of frame or containing stop codons. As previously described, clonality was calculated on the basis of Shannon's entropy. The predicted amino acid sequences of productive clones were used to derive the mean CDR3 Kyte-Doolittle hydropathy. Using the R hclust function, scaled V gene usage was clustered hierarchically with Manhattan distance and complete linkage. Sharing of clones by CDR3 amino acid sequence was evaluated through resampling of 12 repertoires per group over 100 rounds. The repertoires were searched for 65 to 85 published EBV-specific TCRbeta sequences and some 240 published CMV-specific TCRbeta sequences. After two CVID samples that produced fewer than 10,000 sequences were dropped from the analysis, 45 or so CVID repertoires remained. The clones in this table, taken by TCRdb from immuneACCESS, are in-frame only. Not every clone is retained; where verified, under half of the shortfall comes from an unresolved V gene, and the cause of the rest is unknown. V and J calls plus clone size are reproduced from that table; the DNA served to infer D and trimming. There are around 45,000 clones in this sample, and none of them is a singleton. The top ten clonotypes cover 0.68% of the sample.

This clone has a count of ten or more. Its antigen specificity is not known. The CDR3 is cut off 3 residues early in the read; its end comes from the germline J gene. Predominantly Caucasian heritage was noted among both the CVID patients and the healthy controls. Heparinized peripheral whole blood samples of roughly 5 to 8.5 ml were obtained from each donor. Genomic DNA from adults with common variable immune deficiency (CVID) and from healthy adult controls was used for sequencing of TCRbeta CDR3 repertoires. A total of around 22 healthy adult volunteers (about 12 female and approximately ten male; age range 23 to 66 years, mean age approximately 34) were included in the control group. To isolate peripheral blood mononuclear cells, diluted blood was subjected to density centrifugation over Hypaque 1077 or Ficoll-Paque. Genomic DNA was obtained from unsorted mononuclear cells through either Qiagen column purification or a centrifugation-based method.

Sequenced input: peripheral blood mononuclear cells. The rearrangement combines TRBV20-1 with TRBJ1-1, with no confident D gene call. This TCR derives from a person aged 18 to 70 in good health. Partial CDR3 DNA: TGCAGTGCCACCCATTATGTACAGATGAACACTGAA. This encodes CSATHYVQMNTE. Given in full, the CDR3 is CSATHYVQMNTEAFF.